Listed below are T cell receptor beta chains from one sample, sequenced in a study of T cell repertoires in cytomegalovirus infection. A single record per CDR3 protein comes from TCRdb applying MiXCR to the reads. The table records fewer than 200,000 distinct CDR3 sequences, roughly 14% of them present only once. Sequenced input: PBMCs. The source is a human donor in good health (CMV status not recorded). Some clones in this sample may be carry-over from other donors' samples. The CDR3 runs from the conserved cysteine through the conserved F or W. A D gene is named only where the DNA matches it firmly. Rows may omit the clone size; those that give it use once, few, many or a size class.

j_gene: TRBJ2-2; v_gene: TRBV28; abundance: -; d_gene: TRBD1; CDR3aa: CASSLWDFGRQGANTGELFF; CDR3nt: TGTGCCAGCAGTTTATGGGATTTTGGGCGACAGGGGGCAAACACCGGGGAGCTGTTTTTT
j_gene: TRBJ2-3; v_gene: TRBV7-9; abundance: many; d_gene: -; CDR3aa: CASSLGRNGTRRPTDTQYF; CDR3nt: TGTGCCAGCAGCTTAGGCCGGAACGGGACAAGGAGGCCCACAGATACGCAGTATTTT
j_gene: TRBJ2-7; v_gene: TRBV20-1; abundance: many; d_gene: TRBD1; CDR3aa: CSAGFGTGGYEQYF; CDR3nt: TGCAGTGCGGGATTCGGGACAGGGGGCTACGAGCAGTACTTC
j_gene: TRBJ2-7; v_gene: TRBV7-2; abundance: many; d_gene: TRBD1; CDR3aa: CASSWGQGGTYEQYF; CDR3nt: TGTGCCAGCAGTTGGGGACAGGGAGGGACCTACGAGCAGTACTTC
j_gene: TRBJ1-2; v_gene: TRBV29-1; abundance: few; d_gene: -; CDR3aa: CSVGGTGYGYTF; CDR3nt: TGCAGCGTTGGGGGTACAGGCTATGGCTACACCTTC
j_gene: TRBJ1-6; v_gene: TRBV20-1; abundance: few; d_gene: TRBD1; CDR3aa: CSARDSAKNSPLHF; CDR3nt: TGCAGTGCGCGGGACAGTGCTAAGAATTCACCCCTCCACTTT
j_gene: TRBJ1-2; v_gene: TRBV7-2; abundance: many; d_gene: -; CDR3aa: CASSLKEGGGYTF; CDR3nt: TGTGCCAGCAGCTTAAAGGAAGGCGGTGGCTACACCTTC
j_gene: TRBJ1-5; v_gene: TRBV7-2; abundance: many; d_gene: -; CDR3aa: CASSRNQGQPQHF; CDR3nt: TGTGCCAGCAGCCGGAATCAGGGGCAGCCCCAGCATTTT
j_gene: TRBJ2-5; v_gene: TRBV6-5; abundance: many; d_gene: -; CDR3aa: CASSYRLRGTPARETQYF; CDR3nt: TGTGCCAGCAGTTACAGACTTAGGGGGACCCCGGCAAGAGAGACCCAGTACTTC
j_gene: TRBJ2-3; v_gene: TRBV29-1; abundance: many; d_gene: TRBD1; CDR3aa: CSVEGTGRFPDTQYF; CDR3nt: TGCAGCGTGGAAGGGACAGGGAGATTCCCAGATACGCAGTATTTT
j_gene: TRBJ2-1; v_gene: TRBV28; abundance: -; d_gene: TRBD2; CDR3aa: CASSLSGLGTNEQFF; CDR3nt: TGTGCCAGCAGTTTATCGGGACTAGGGACCAATGAGCAGTTCTTC
j_gene: TRBJ2-1; v_gene: TRBV7-2; abundance: many; d_gene: TRBD2; CDR3aa: CASSRGLAGVNEQFF; CDR3nt: TGTGCCAGCAGCCGGGGACTAGCGGGAGTTAATGAGCAGTTCTTC
j_gene: TRBJ2-7; v_gene: TRBV20-1; abundance: -; d_gene: TRBD2; CDR3aa: CSAGKPGTSAYEQYF; CDR3nt: TGCAGTGCTGGAAAACCCGGGACTAGCGCTTACGAGCAGTACTTC
j_gene: TRBJ2-1; v_gene: TRBV4-2; abundance: -; d_gene: TRBD1; CDR3aa: CASSPRLTGLEQFF; CDR3nt: TGTGCCAGCAGCCCACGACTGACAGGGTTGGAGCAGTTCTTC
j_gene: TRBJ1-2; v_gene: TRBV7-9; abundance: many; d_gene: -; CDR3aa: CASSTGEVGGYTF; CDR3nt: TGTGCCAGCAGCACGGGAGAGGTCGGGGGCTACACCTTC
j_gene: TRBJ2-2; v_gene: TRBV4-3; abundance: -; d_gene: -; CDR3aa: CASSQDRAGRTGELFF; CDR3nt: TGCGCCAGCAGCCAAGATCGGGCAGGGAGGACCGGGGAGCTGTTTTTT
j_gene: TRBJ1-1; v_gene: TRBV7-9; abundance: many; d_gene: -; CDR3aa: CASSPSGTWGTEAFF; CDR3nt: TGTGCCAGCAGCCCGTCCGGGACCTGGGGAACTGAAGCTTTCTTT
j_gene: TRBJ1-1; v_gene: TRBV5-1; abundance: -; d_gene: -; CDR3aa: CASSLERGWTEAFF; CDR3nt: TGCGCCAGCAGCTTAGAGAGGGGTTGGACTGAAGCTTTCTTT
j_gene: TRBJ2-6; v_gene: TRBV7-9; abundance: -; d_gene: -; CDR3aa: CASSSTSGANVLTF; CDR3nt: TGTGCCAGCAGCTCTACCTCTGGGGCCAACGTCCTGACTTTC
j_gene: TRBJ1-2; v_gene: TRBV2; abundance: few; d_gene: -; CDR3aa: CASRSRVTGYGYTF; CDR3nt: TGTGCCAGCAGATCCAGGGTAACCGGCTATGGCTACACCTTC
j_gene: TRBJ1-1; v_gene: TRBV18; abundance: -; d_gene: TRBD1; CDR3aa: CASSPLPGQGMTEAFF; CDR3nt: TGTGCCAGCTCACCACTACCGGGACAGGGTATGACTGAAGCTTTCTTT
j_gene: TRBJ1-2; v_gene: TRBV28; abundance: -; d_gene: TRBD1; CDR3aa: CASSLSRTGSYGYTF; CDR3nt: TGTGCCAGCAGTCTATCCCGGACAGGGAGCTATGGCTACACCTTC
j_gene: TRBJ2-1; v_gene: TRBV29-1; abundance: many; d_gene: TRBD1; CDR3aa: CSAARDRDYNEQFF; CDR3nt: TGCAGCGCCGCCCGGGACAGAGATTACAATGAGCAGTTCTTC
j_gene: TRBJ1-2; v_gene: TRBV6-2/TRBV6-3; abundance: -; d_gene: -; CDR3aa: CASSQSGILYGYTF; CDR3nt: TGTGCCAGCAGCCAATCAGGGATTCTCTATGGCTACACCTTC
j_gene: TRBJ2-4; v_gene: TRBV7-2; abundance: many; d_gene: -; CDR3aa: CASSLTLPGIQYF; CDR3nt: TGTGCCAGCAGCTTAACTCTTCCAGGAATTCAGTACTTC
j_gene: TRBJ1-2; v_gene: TRBV11-2; abundance: -; d_gene: -; CDR3aa: CASSSRGRLGYTF; CDR3nt: TGTGCCAGCAGCTCACGGGGGCGGCTTGGCTACACCTTC
j_gene: TRBJ1-1; v_gene: TRBV6-6; abundance: few; d_gene: -; CDR3aa: CASSYAPRTEAFF; CDR3nt: TGTGCCAGCAGTTACGCCCCCCGGACTGAAGCTTTCTTT